These 14 T cell receptor beta chains came from one sample sequenced in a study of graft-versus-host responses after intestinal transplantation. These receptors have no known antigen. Assay used: immunoSEQ multiplex PCR; TCRdb lists only in-frame clones, some missing. Among about 73,000 clones listed, 85% to 90% were seen once. Sequenced material: unstimulated CD8+ T cells sorted from spleen or lymph node cells, taken before transplant. Source of these receptors: a human donor who was the organ donor for an intestinal transplant.

This clone was picked up one time. V gene TRBV19 combines with J gene TRBJ1-2; D may be TRBD1 (5 bases). The CDR3 has 15 amino acids. From germline, CDR1 is LNHDA and CDR2 SQIVND (reference sequence). Trimming left V 1 base short and J 2 bases short, with 11 bases between. CDR3 region: CASSIVGLLNYGYTF. The CDR3 bases are TGTGCCAGTAGTATAGTGGGACTGCTAAACTATGGCTACACCTTC.

V usage is TRBV2 and J usage is TRBJ1-2, with D perhaps TRBD1 (5 bases). The CDR3 is 12 amino acids. Germline values: CDR1 SNHLY, CDR2 FYNNEI. With 11 bases removed from V and 6 bases from J, the gap between germline ends came to 16 bases. CDR3 protein: CARLRPGNGYTF. The CDR3 DNA sequence: TGTGCCCGCCTCAGGCCAGGGAATGGCTACACCTTC.

The V call is TRBV28, the J call TRBJ1-2; the match to TRBD1 covers 11 bases. With 1 base clipped from V and 4 bases from J, the junction kept 5 bases outside the gene matches. This CDR3 contains 16 residues. Germline V gene lookup returns CDR1 MDHEN and CDR2 SYDVKM. As DNA, the CDR3 is TGTGCCAGCAGTTTATCAGTGGACAGGGGGCTCTATGGCTACACCTTC. Translating gives CASSLSVDRGLYGYTF.

This rearrangement joins TRBV7-9 to TRBJ1-2; a possible D gene is TRBD1 (5 bases). The germline V and J ends were trimmed by 6 bases and 4 bases, with 21 bases remaining between them. The length of the CDR3 is 16 residues. Germline V CDR1 and CDR2: SEHNR, FQNEAQ (reference sequence). CDR3 DNA sequence: TGTGCCAGCAGTCCTCCAAACGCGGGGCTGATCTATGGCTACACCTTC. This translates into CASSPPNAGLIYGYTF.

J is TRBJ1-2 and V is TRBV19; D may be TRBD1 (6 bases). Germline-derived CDR1 and CDR2 are LNHDA and SQIVND (reference sequence). Deletions cut 11 bases from V and 5 bases from J, with 18 bases between. The CDR3 consists of 13 residues. The CDR3 coding sequence is TGTGCCCCCCGCCGGAGGGGGGGGTATGGCTACACCTTC. This sequence encodes CAPRRRGGYGYTF.

This CDR3 reads CASSLIRQGPLEPFF. The CDR3, as DNA: TGTGCCAGCAGTTTAATACGACAGGGCCCTCTCGAGCCTTTCTTT. The V call is TRBV27, the J call TRBJ1-1; TRBD1 agrees at 7 bases. The V segment lost 2 bases and the J segment 12 bases; nucleotides outside the gene matches: 15. The CDR3 loop spans 15 amino acids. Germline loops: CDR1 MNHEY, CDR2 SMNVEV (reference sequence).

The chain joins TRBV15 to TRBJ2-1; the match to TRBD1 covers 9 bases. J was trimmed by 6 bases and V by 1 base; bases with no gene match: 7. From germline, CDR1 is LNHNV and CDR2 YYDKDF (reference sequence). The CDR3 runs to 16 residues. The CDR3 reads CATSRGLRDRVNEQFF. Written as DNA, the CDR3 is TGTGCCACCAGCAGAGGTCTCCGGGACAGGGTCAATGAGCAGTTCTTC.

A remark on this clone: The junction and the germline gene differ at one end; a read error may be behind it. The rearrangement links TRBV5-6 to TRBJ1-1, with D hard to call. The CDR3 is 12 amino acids. From germline, CDR1 is SGHDT and CDR2 YYEEEE. The CDR3 DNA is TGTGCCAGCAGGTTGGAAGCGTCTGAAGCTTTCTTT. Protein: CASRLEASEAFF.

The rearrangement joins TRBV6-5 to TRBJ1-6; a possible D gene is TRBD1 (5 bases). From germline, CDR1 is MNHEY and CDR2 SVGAGI. The CDR3 has 14 amino acids. V lost 7 bases and J 6 bases, leaving 13 bases between the germline ends. Written as DNA, the CDR3 is TGTGCCAGCATTGGGGGAGGGGCTAATTCACCCCTCCACTTT. Translation gives CASIGGGANSPLHF.

The rearrangement links TRBV5-6 to TRBJ2-5; 8 bases line up with TRBD1. Germline CDR1 and CDR2: SGHDT and YYEEEE. This CDR3 spans 17 amino acids. The V and J ends lost 0 bases and 1 base, in that order; junction bases with no gene match: 8. CDR3 DNA: TGTGCCAGCAGCTTGGTGTGGCAGGGGGCTTTCCAAGAGACCCAGTACTTC. Translating gives CASSLVWQGAFQETQYF.

The gene calls are TRBV9 and TRBJ2-7, with 7 positions matching TRBD2. CDR1 and CDR2 (germline): SGDLS, YYNGEE. V trimming: 0 bases; J trimming: 1 base; junction bases outside the gene matches: 7. This CDR3 spans 16 amino acids. The CDR3 DNA follows: TGTGCCAGCAGCGTAGGGGAGGGGCTCCGATCCTACGAGCAGTACGTC. Amino acid sequence: CASSVGEGLRSYEQYV.

The genes are TRBV4-3 and TRBJ2-2; 7 bases agree with TRBD2. The CDR3 contains 16 residues. Looked up from germline, CDR1 is LGHNA and CDR2 is YSLEER. V trimming: 6 bases; J trimming: 1 base; junction bases outside the gene matches: 8. CDR3 region: CASRASGGENTGELFF. CDR3 nucleotides: TGCGCCAGCAGGGCGTCGGGGGGAGAGAACACCGGGGAGCTGTTTTTT.

DNA of the CDR3: TGTGCCAGCAGTGACACGGAAAGGGGTGGCTACACCTTC. It is translated as CASSDTERGGYTF. The chain uses TRBV6-4 and TRBJ1-2; TRBD1 might be the D (5 bases). Germline V gene sequence: CDR1 MRHNA, CDR2 SNTAGT. Between the trimmed V and J ends, which lost 2 bases and 7 bases, there was a span of 11 bases. This CDR3 has 13 residues.

This clone is a singleton in its sample. The J gene is TRBJ1-5, the V gene TRBV5-6; perhaps TRBD1 as D (5 bases). This CDR3 spans 17 amino acids. Trimming left V 3 bases short and J 1 base short, with 17 bases between. Germline CDR1 reads SGHDT; CDR2 reads YYEEEE. This CDR3 is CASSWGPSGVSNQPQHF. Here the CDR3 DNA reads TGTGCCAGCAGCTGGGGACCCTCGGGAGTGAGCAATCAGCCCCAGCATTTT. Full variable domain (outside the CDR3, taken from reference TRBV5-6 and TRBJ1-5): DAGVTQSPTHLIKTRGQQVTLRCSPKSGHDTVSWYQQALGQGPQFIFQYYEEEERQRGNFPDRFSGHQFPNYSSELNVNALLLGDSALYLCASSWGPSGVSNQPQHFGDGTRLSIL.